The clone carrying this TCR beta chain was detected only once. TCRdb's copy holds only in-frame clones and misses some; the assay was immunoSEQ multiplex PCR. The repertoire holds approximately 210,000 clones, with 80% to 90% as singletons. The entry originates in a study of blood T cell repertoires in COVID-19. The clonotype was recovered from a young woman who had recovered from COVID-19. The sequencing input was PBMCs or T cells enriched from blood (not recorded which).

CDR3 loop: CASSFYSHYEQYF. The CDR3, as DNA: TGTGCCAGCAGCTTTTACTCCCATTACGAGCAGTACTTC. The rearrangement links TRBV11-1 to TRBJ2-7; D is unresolved. The germline V and J ends were trimmed by 3 bases and 4 bases, with 10 bases remaining between them. Germline CDR1 reads SGHAT; CDR2 reads FQDESV (reference sequence). The CDR3 is 13 residues long.